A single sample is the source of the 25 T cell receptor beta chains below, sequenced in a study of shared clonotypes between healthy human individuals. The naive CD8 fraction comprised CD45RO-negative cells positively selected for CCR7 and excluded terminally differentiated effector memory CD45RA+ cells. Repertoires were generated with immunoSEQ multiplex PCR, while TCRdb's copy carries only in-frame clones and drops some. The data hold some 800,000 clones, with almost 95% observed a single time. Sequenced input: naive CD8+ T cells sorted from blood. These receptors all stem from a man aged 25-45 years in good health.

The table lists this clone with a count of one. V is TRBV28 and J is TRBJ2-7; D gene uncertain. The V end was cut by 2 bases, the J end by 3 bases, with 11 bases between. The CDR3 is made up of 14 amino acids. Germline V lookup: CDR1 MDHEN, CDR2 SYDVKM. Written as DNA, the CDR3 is TGTGCCAGCAGTTTAGATGGGTCTATCTACGAGCAGTACTTC. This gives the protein CASSLDGSIYEQYF.

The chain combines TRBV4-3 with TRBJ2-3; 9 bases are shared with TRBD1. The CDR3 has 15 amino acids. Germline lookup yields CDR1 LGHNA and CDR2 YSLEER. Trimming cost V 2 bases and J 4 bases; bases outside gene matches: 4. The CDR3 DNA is TGCGCCAGCAGCCAACGGGGACAGGGTCCAGATACGCAGTATTTT. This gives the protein CASSQRGQGPDTQYF.

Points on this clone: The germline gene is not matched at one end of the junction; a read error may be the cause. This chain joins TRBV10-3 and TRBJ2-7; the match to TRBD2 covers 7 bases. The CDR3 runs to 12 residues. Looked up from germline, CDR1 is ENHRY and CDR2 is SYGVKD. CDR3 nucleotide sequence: TGTGCCATCAAGAACCTCTCCGGGAGGCCAAGTTTC. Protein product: CAIKNLSGRPSF.

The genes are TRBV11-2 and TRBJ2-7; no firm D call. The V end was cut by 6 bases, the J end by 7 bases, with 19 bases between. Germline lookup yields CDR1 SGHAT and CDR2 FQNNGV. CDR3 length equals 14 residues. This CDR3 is CASSQEADVWEQYF. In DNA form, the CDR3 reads TGTGCCAGCAGTCAAGAGGCGGACGTCTGGGAGCAGTACTTC.

DNA for the CDR3: TGCAGCGTTATGAGCGGGAGTACCTACGAGCAGTACTTC. Translated, it gives CSVMSGSTYEQYF. The chain has TRBV29-1 and TRBJ2-7; 8 positions agree with TRBD2. This CDR3 is built from 13 residues. J gave up 2 bases and V 5 bases, and 5 bases lay outside the gene matches. CDR1 is SQVTM and CDR2 is ANQGSEA in the germline V gene.

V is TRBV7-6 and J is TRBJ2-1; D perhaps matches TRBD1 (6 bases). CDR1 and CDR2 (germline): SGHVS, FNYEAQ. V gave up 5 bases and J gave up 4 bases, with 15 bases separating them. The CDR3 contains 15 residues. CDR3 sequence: CASSPQGSTYNEQFF. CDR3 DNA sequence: TGTGCCAGCAGCCCCCAGGGGAGTACGTACAATGAGCAGTTCTTC.

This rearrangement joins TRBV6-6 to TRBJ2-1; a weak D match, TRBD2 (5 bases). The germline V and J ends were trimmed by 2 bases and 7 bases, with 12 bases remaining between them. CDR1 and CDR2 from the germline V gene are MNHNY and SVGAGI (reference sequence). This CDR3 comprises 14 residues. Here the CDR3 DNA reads TGTGCCAGCAGTTACGGCGGTAGCGCGAATGAGCAGTTCTTC. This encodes CASSYGGSANEQFF.

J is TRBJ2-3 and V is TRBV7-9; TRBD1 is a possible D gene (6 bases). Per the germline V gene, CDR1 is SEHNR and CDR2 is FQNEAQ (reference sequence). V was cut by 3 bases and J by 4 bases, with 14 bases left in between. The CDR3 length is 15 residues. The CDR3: CASSFTGLGADTQYF. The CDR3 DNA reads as TGTGCCAGCAGCTTCACAGGGTTAGGGGCAGATACGCAGTATTTT.

CDR3 nucleotides: TGTGCCAGCACTGCCACGACAGGCCCCTACGAGCAGTACTTC. Encoded protein: CASTATTGPYEQYF. This sequence joins TRBV27 and TRBJ2-7; a possible D gene is TRBD1 (6 bases). Trimming took 7 bases from V and 2 from J, leaving 15 bases between them. The CDR3 covers 14 residues. CDR1 is MNHEY and CDR2 is SMNVEV in the germline V gene (reference sequence).

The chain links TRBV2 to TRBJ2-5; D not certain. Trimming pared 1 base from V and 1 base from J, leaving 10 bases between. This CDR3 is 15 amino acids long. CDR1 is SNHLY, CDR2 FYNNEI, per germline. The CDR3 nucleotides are TGTGCCAGCAGTGAAGGGAACAGTGCCCAAGAGACCCAGTACTTC. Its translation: CASSEGNSAQETQYF.

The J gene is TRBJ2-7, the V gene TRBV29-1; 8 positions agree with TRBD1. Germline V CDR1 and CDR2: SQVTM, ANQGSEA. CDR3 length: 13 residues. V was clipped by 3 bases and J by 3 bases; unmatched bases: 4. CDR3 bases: TGCAGCGTTGATGACGGACAGGGCTACGAGCAGTACTTC. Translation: CSVDDGQGYEQYF.

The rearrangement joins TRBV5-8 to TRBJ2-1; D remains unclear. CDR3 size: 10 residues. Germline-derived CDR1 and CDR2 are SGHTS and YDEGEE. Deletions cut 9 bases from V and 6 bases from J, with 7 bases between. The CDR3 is CAIRGNEQFF. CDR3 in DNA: TGTGCCATCCGAGGCAATGAGCAGTTCTTC. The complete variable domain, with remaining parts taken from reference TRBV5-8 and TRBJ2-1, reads EAGVTQSPTHLIKTRGQQATLRCSPISGHTSVYWYQQALGLGLQFLLWYDEGEERNRGNFPPRFSGRQFPNYSSELNVNALELEDSALYLCAIRGNEQFFGPGTRLTVL.

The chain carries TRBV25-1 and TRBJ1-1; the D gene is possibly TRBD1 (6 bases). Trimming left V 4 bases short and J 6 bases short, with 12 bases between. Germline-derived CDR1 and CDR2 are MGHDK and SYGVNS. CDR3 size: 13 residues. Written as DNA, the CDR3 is TGTGCCAGCAGTGCCAGGGGTAGCGCTGAAGCTTTCTTT. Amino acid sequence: CASSARGSAEAFF.

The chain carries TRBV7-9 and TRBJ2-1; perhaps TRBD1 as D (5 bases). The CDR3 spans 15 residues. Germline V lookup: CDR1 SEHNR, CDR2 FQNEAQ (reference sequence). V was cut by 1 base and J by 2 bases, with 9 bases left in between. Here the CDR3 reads CASSLGGYTYNEQFF. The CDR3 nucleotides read TGTGCCAGCAGCTTAGGGGGCTACACCTACAATGAGCAGTTCTTC.

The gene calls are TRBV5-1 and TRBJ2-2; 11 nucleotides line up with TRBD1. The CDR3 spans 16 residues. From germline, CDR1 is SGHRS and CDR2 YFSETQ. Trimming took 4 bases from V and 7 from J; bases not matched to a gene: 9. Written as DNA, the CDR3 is TGCGCCAGCAGCGCCGTGGACAGGGGGCTCGGCGGGGAGCTGTTTTTT. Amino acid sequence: CASSAVDRGLGGELFF.

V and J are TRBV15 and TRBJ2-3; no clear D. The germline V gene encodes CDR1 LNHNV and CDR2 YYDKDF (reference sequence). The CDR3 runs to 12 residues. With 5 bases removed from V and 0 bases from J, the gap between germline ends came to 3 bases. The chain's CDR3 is CATSPSTDTQYF. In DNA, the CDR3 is TGTGCCACCAGCCCTAGCACAGATACGCAGTATTTT.

CDR3 sequence: CASSFTRYEQYF. CDR3 DNA: TGTGCCAGCAGCTTTACCCGCTACGAGCAGTACTTC. The chain joins TRBV13 to TRBJ2-7; D gene ambiguous. The V end was cut by 3 bases, the J end by 3 bases, with 6 bases between. From germline, CDR1 is PRHDT and CDR2 FYEKMQ (reference sequence). The CDR3 spans 12 residues. Complete variable domain (other parts from reference TRBV13 and TRBJ2-7): AAGVIQSPRHLIKEKRETATLKCYPIPRHDTVYWYQQGPGQDPQFLISFYEKMQSDKGSIPDRFSAQQFSDYHSELNMSSLELGDSALYFCASSFTRYEQYFGPGTRLTVT.

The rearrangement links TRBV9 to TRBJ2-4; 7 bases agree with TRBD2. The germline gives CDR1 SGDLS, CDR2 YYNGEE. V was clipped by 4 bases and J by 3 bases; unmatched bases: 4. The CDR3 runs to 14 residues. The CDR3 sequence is CASSPTSLKNIQYF. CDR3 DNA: TGTGCCAGCAGCCCGACTAGCCTCAAAAACATTCAGTACTTC.

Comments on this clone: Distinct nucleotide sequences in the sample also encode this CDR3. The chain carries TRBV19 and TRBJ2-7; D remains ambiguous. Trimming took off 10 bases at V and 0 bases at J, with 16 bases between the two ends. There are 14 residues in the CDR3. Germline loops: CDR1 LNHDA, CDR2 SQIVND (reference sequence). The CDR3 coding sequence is TGTGCCACCAAGCGCTTATCGAGCTCCTACGAGCAGTACTTC. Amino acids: CATKRLSSSYEQYF. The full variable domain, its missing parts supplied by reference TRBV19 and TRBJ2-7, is DGGITQSPKYLFRKEGQNVTLSCEQNLNHDAMYWYRQDPGQGLRLIYYSQIVNDFQKGDIAEGYSVSREKKESFPLTVTSAQKNPTAFYLCATKRLSSSYEQYFGPGTRLTVT.

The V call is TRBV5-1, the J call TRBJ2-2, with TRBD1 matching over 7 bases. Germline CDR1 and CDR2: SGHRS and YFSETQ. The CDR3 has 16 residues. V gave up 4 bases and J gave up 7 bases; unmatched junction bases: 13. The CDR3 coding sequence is TGCGCCAGCAGCCCGCCGCGACAGGGAGTCGGCGGGGAGCTGTTTTTT. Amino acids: CASSPPRQGVGGELFF.

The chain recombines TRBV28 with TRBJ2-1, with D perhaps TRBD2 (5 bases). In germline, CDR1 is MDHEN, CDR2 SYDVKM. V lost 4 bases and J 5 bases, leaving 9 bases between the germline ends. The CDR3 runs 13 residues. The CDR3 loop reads CASSYRADNEQFF. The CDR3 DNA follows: TGTGCCAGCAGTTATAGAGCGGACAATGAGCAGTTCTTC.

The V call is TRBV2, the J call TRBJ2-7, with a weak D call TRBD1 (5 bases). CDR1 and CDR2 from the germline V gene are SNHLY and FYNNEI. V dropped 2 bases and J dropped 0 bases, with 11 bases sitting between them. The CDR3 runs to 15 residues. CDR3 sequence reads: CASSEWGDSSYEQYF. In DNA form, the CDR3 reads TGTGCCAGCAGTGAATGGGGTGACAGCTCCTACGAGCAGTACTTC.

The CDR3 bases are TGTGCCAGCTCACCACCACGGGACACTGAAGCTTTCTTT. Its translation: CASSPPRDTEAFF. The genes are TRBV18 and TRBJ1-1; D call uncertain. CDR1 KGHSH and CDR2 LQKENI come from the germline V gene. V dropped 0 bases and J dropped 3 bases, with 5 bases sitting between them. The CDR3 loop spans 13 amino acids.

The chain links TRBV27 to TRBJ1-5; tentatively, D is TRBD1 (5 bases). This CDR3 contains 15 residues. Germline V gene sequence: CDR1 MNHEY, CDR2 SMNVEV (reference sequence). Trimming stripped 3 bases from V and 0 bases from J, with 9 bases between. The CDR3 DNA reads TGTGCCAGCAGTTTCGGGGGAAATAGCAATCAGCCCCAGCATTTT. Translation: CASSFGGNSNQPQHF.

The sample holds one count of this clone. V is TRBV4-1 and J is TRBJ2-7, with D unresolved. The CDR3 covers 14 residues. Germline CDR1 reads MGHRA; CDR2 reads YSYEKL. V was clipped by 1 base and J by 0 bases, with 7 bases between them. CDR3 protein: CASSQGQSSYEQYF. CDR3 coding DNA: TGCGCCAGCAGCCAAGGCCAGAGCTCCTACGAGCAGTACTTC.